The present T cell receptor (beta chain) was sequenced within a study of T-cell reconstitution after alpha-beta-depleted transplantation in children. The TCRbeta library incorporated unique molecular identifiers. TCRdb re-derived calls from the PCR reads in MiXCR, one entry per CDR3 protein. The data contain about 610,000 distinct CDR3 sequences, roughly a tenth of them singletons. V trimming: 6 bases; J trimming: 2 bases; junction bases outside the gene matches: 4. Per the germline V gene, CDR1 is MDHEN and CDR2 is SYDVKM. The CDR3 runs 13 residues. This clonotype was counted ten times or more. Source: PBMCs from the stem cell graft donor, taken from the stem cell graft. This chain links TRBV28 with TRBJ2-7, with TRBD1 matching 7 bases. The clonotype comes from a human donor who donated a stem cell graft to a child with acute myeloid leukemia. In nucleotides, the CDR3 is TGTGCCAGCAGCCCGGGACAGCCCTACGAGCAGTACTTC. Translating it yields CASSPGQPYEQYF.